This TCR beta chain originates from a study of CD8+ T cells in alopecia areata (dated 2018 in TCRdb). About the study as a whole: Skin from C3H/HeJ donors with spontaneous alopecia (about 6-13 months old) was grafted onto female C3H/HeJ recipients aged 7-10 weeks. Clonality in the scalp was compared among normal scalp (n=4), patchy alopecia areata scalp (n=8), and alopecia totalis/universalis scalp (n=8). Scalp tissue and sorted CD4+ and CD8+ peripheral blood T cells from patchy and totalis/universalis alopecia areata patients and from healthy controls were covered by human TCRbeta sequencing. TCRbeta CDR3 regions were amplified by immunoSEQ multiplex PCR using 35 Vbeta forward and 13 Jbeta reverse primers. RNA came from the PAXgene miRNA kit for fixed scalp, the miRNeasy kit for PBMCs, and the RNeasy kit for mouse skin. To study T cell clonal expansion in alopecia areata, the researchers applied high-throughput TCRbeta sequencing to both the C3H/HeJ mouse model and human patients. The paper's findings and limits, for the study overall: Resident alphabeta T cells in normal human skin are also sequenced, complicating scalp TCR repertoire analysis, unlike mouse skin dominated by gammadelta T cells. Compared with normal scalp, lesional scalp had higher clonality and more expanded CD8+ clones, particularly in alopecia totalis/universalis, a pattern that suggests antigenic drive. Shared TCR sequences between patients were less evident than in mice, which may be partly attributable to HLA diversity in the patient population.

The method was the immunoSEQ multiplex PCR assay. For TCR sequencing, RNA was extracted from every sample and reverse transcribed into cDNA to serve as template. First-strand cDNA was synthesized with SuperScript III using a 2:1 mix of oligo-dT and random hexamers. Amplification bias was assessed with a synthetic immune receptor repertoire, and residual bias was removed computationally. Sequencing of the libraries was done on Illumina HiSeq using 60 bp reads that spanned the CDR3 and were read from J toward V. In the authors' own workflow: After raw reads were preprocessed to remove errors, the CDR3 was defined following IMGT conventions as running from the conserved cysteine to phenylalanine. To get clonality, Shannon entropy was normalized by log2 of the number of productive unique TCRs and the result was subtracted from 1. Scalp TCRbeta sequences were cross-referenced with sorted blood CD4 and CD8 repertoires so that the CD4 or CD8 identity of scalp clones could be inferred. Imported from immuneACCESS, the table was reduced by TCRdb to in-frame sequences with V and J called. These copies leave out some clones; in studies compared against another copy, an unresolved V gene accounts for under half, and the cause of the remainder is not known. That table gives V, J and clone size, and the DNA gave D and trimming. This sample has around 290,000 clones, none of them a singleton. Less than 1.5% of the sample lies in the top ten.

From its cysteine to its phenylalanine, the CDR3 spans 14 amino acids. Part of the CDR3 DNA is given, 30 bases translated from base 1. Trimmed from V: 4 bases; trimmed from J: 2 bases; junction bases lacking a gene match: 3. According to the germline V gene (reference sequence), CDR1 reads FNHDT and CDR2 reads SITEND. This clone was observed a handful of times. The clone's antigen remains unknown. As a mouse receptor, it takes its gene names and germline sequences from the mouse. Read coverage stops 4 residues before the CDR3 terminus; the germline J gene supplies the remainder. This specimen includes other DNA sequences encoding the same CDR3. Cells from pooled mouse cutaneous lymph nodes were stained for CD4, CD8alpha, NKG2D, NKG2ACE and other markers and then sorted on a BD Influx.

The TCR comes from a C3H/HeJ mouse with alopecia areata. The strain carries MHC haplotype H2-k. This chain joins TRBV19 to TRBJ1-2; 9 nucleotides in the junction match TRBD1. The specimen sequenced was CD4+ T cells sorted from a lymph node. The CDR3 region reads CASSSQGANSDYTF. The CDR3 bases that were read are TGTGCCAGCAGTTCACAGGGGGCCAACTCC.